The next 17 T cell receptor beta chains were all read from a single sample in a study of Ad26.COV2.S vaccination and SARS-CoV-2 variants (dated by TCRdb to 2020 to 2023). Library construction relied on the immunoSEQ multiplex PCR assay. In its TCRdb copy, this immuneACCESS table keeps in-frame sequences only and misses some clones. Where compared with another copy, unresolved V genes explain less than half of these, and the others have no known cause. Counted in this sample were approximately 300,000 clones; around four fifths of them appeared once. 2% to 2.5% of the sample goes to the ten largest clones. This specimen's treatment or condition label, per the study, means: around 19 received Ad26.COV2.S at low or high dose, single or two shots; about 5 received placebo; per-sample allocation not given. Repertoires of vaccine and placebo recipients were sequenced from samples taken on day 63 after the first injection.

The source was peripheral blood, collected in a trial of Ad26.COV2.S vaccine versus placebo. These receptors all come from a person between 18 and 65 years old who received the Ad26.COV2.S COVID-19 vaccine or a placebo.

V usage is TRBV15 and J usage is TRBJ2-5; D call uncertain. The CDR3 loop spans 15 amino acids. Trimming left V 0 bases short and J 5 bases short, with 13 bases between. Germline lookup yields CDR1 LNHNV and CDR2 YYDKDF (reference sequence). CDR3 residues: CATSRDRDFGETQYF. The CDR3 region has the DNA TGTGCCACCAGCAGAGATCGTGATTTCGGGGAGACCCAGTACTTC. The complete variable domain, with remaining parts taken from reference TRBV15 and TRBJ2-5, reads DAMVIQNPRYQVTQFGKPVTLSCSQTLNHNVMYWYQQKSSQAPKLLFHYYDKDFNNEADTPDNFQSRRPNTSFCFLDIRSPGLGDTAMYLCATSRDRDFGETQYFGPGTRLLVL.

Note on this clone: This sample includes further DNA sequences coding for the same CDR3. The V and J genes are TRBV9 and TRBJ2-7; no firm D call. V was cut by 0 bases and J by 0 bases, with 7 bases left in between. In germline, CDR1 is SGDLS, CDR2 YYNGEE. The CDR3 runs 14 residues. The DNA of the CDR3 is TGTGCCAGCAGCGTAGTGGATAGCTCCTACGAGCAGTACTTC. This codes for CASSVVDSSYEQYF.

The genes are TRBV28 and TRBJ2-7, with 7 bases lining up with TRBD1. This CDR3 spans 14 amino acids. Germline CDR1 is MDHEN and CDR2 is SYDVKM. V lost 6 bases and J lost 3; bases outside the gene matches: 8. The CDR3 coding sequence is TGTGCCAGCAGACTCACAACAGGGGTCTACGAGCAGTACTTC. The encoded protein is CASRLTTGVYEQYF.

The gene calls are TRBV7-2 and TRBJ2-1; 8 bases line up with TRBD2. The CDR3 has 15 amino acids. V gave up 4 bases and J gave up 4 bases; unmatched junction bases: 6. Germline CDR1 is SGHTA and CDR2 is FQGNSA. CDR3 residues: CASSWLAGVYNEQFF. The CDR3 nucleotides read TGTGCCAGCAGCTGGCTAGCGGGCGTTTACAATGAGCAGTTCTTC.

Regarding this clone: The same CDR3 also results from other DNA sequences found in this sample. The chain employs TRBV6-1 and TRBJ1-1, with a weak D call TRBD1 (5 bases). The V gene lost 3 bases and the J gene lost 5 bases, with 10 bases spanning the gap. The germline V gene has CDR1 MNHNS and CDR2 SASEGT. CDR3 length: 13 amino acids. In DNA form, the CDR3 reads TGTGCCAGCAGTGAGCAGGGCGGGACTGAAGCTTTCTTT. As protein: CASSEQGGTEAFF.

The genes are TRBV7-9 and TRBJ2-5; 13 bases line up with TRBD2. The germline CDR1 and CDR2 sequences are SEHNR and FQNEAQ (reference sequence). This CDR3 comprises 17 residues. V lost 3 bases to trimming and J lost 4 bases; unmatched junction nucleotides: 8. CDR3 amino acids: CASSFFRTSGGRETQYF. The CDR3 DNA reads TGTGCCAGCAGCTTTTTTCGGACTAGCGGGGGTCGAGAGACCCAGTACTTC.

CDR3 in amino acids: CASSPQGTGANVLTF. As DNA, the CDR3 is TGTGCCAGCAGTCCCCAGGGGACTGGGGCCAACGTCCTGACTTTC. The rearrangement links TRBV28 to TRBJ2-6; perhaps TRBD1 as D (6 bases). The germline V and J ends were trimmed by 5 bases and 2 bases, with 10 bases remaining between them. There are 15 residues in the CDR3. Germline CDR1 reads MDHEN; CDR2 reads SYDVKM.

The genes are TRBV19 and TRBJ1-5, with a tentative D call TRBD1 (5 bases). The germline gives CDR1 LNHDA, CDR2 SQIVND (reference sequence). Between the trimmed V and J ends, which lost 6 bases and 0 bases, there was a span of 15 bases. The CDR3 has 16 amino acids. The CDR3 nucleotides read TGTGCCAGTAGCCGGGGGGGGGATTATAGCAATCAGCCCCAGCATTTT. Translating gives CASSRGGDYSNQPQHF.

The gene calls are TRBV27 and TRBJ2-2; TRBD1 or TRBD2 may be the D gene (5 bases each). Trimming left V 3 bases short and J 0 bases short, with 11 bases between. The CDR3 is made up of 16 amino acids. Per the germline V gene, CDR1 is MNHEY and CDR2 is SMNVEV (reference sequence). CDR3 region: CASSLRGYANTGELFF. DNA for the CDR3: TGTGCCAGCAGTTTGAGGGGTTACGCGAACACCGGGGAGCTGTTTTTT.

The chain carries TRBV15 and TRBJ1-4, with 9 bases identical to TRBD1. CDR1 is LNHNV, CDR2 YYDKDF, per germline (reference sequence). CDR3 length: 19 residues. J lost 4 bases, V lost 2 bases, and 14 bases had no gene match. CDR3 in amino acids: CATSRPNEQGARFNEKLFF. The CDR3, as DNA: TGTGCCACCAGCAGACCCAACGAACAGGGGGCCCGGTTTAATGAAAAACTGTTTTTT. The full variable domain, completed using reference TRBV15 and TRBJ1-4, is DAMVIQNPRYQVTQFGKPVTLSCSQTLNHNVMYWYQQKSSQAPKLLFHYYDKDFNNEADTPDNFQSRRPNTSFCFLDIRSPGLGDTAMYLCATSRPNEQGARFNEKLFFGSGTQLSVL.

This clone was recorded a few times. The chain uses TRBV6-1 and TRBJ1-4; possible D gene TRBD1, 6 bases. The CDR3 is made up of 15 amino acids. The V gene lost 0 bases and the J gene lost 10 bases, with 15 bases spanning the gap. Germline V gives CDR1 MNHNS, CDR2 SASEGT. CDR3 DNA: TGTGCCAGCAGTGAAGCGCGGGGGGCTGGGGGAAAACTGTTTTTT. Translation gives CASSEARGAGGKLFF.

In this sample, this clone turned up once. This chain connects TRBV6-1 to TRBJ1-2; D is possibly TRBD1 (6 bases). This CDR3 has 17 residues. CDR1 and CDR2 from the germline V gene are MNHNS and SASEGT. Trimming took off 3 bases at V and 4 bases at J, with 21 bases between the two ends. As DNA, the CDR3 is TGTGCCAGCAGTGATGTTTTTCGGAGGGGGGTATCCTATGGCTACACCTTC. Amino acids: CASSDVFRRGVSYGYTF.

V is TRBV10-1 and J is TRBJ1-4; unclear D gene. Trimming took 0 bases from V and 4 from J, leaving 9 bases between them. This CDR3 is 15 amino acids long. Germline assignment: CDR1 WNHNN and CDR2 SYGVQD (reference sequence). The CDR3 loop reads CASSESGKLNEKLFF. The CDR3, as DNA: TGCGCCAGCAGTGAGTCAGGAAAACTTAATGAAAAACTGTTTTTT.

The chain carries TRBV25-1 and TRBJ2-3; D gene ambiguous. V lost 6 bases and J 4 bases, leaving 8 bases between the germline ends. CDR3 length: 12 amino acids. Germline V lookup: CDR1 MGHDK, CDR2 SYGVNS. CDR3 amino acids: CASRTPADTQYF. Here the CDR3 DNA reads TGTGCCAGCAGGACTCCCGCAGATACGCAGTATTTT.

The chain combines TRBV5-4 with TRBJ2-7; no clear D. The CDR3 runs 13 residues. V lost 2 bases to trimming and J lost 1 base, with 7 bases between them. Germline V lookup: CDR1 SGHNT, CDR2 YYREEE (reference sequence). The CDR3 region is CASSFGESYEQYF. The CDR3 nucleotides are TGTGCCAGCAGCTTTGGGGAATCCTACGAGCAGTACTTC.

The chain is built from TRBV28 and TRBJ2-3; TRBD1 matches 12 bases. The CDR3 covers 16 residues. The V and J ends lost 2 bases and 5 bases, in that order; junction bases with no gene match: 5. CDR1 and CDR2 from the germline V gene are MDHEN and SYDVKM. This CDR3 reads CASSLGGQGAQDTQYF. Written as DNA, the CDR3 is TGTGCCAGCAGTTTAGGGGGACAGGGGGCACAAGATACGCAGTATTTT.

The genes are TRBV29-1 and TRBJ1-2, with 7 bases fitting TRBD1. Germline V lookup: CDR1 SQVTM, CDR2 ANQGSEA. Trimming cost V 5 bases and J 8 bases; bases outside gene matches: 20. CDR3 size: 16 residues. In DNA form, the CDR3 reads TGCAGCGTTCGCCGGGACAGACCTCCCTTAGTCGGCGGCTACACCTTC. Amino acid sequence: CSVRRDRPPLVGGYTF.